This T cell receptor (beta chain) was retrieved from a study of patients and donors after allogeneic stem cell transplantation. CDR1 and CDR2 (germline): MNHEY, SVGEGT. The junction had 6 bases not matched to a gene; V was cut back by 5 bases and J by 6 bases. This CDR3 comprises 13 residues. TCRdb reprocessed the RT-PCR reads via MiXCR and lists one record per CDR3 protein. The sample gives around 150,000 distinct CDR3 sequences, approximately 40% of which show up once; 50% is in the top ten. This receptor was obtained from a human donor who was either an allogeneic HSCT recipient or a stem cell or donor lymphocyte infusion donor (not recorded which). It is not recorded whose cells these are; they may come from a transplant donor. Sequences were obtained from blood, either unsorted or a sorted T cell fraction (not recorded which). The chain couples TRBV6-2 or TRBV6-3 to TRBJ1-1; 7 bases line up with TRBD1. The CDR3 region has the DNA TGTGCCAGCAGTGGACACAGGGGCCCTGAAGCTTTCTTT. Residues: CASSGHRGPEAFF.